This TCR beta chain was observed in a study of T cell repertoires in cytomegalovirus infection. About the study: Recently identified HLA-C-restricted and well-studied HLA-B-restricted CMV epitopes were used.

TCRdb reanalysed the reads using MiXCR and keeps one entry per CDR3 protein. The sample consists of 300,000 to 400,000 distinct CDR3 sequences, around 29% of them appearing once. This clonotype was detected only a few times. Its antigen is unknown. The CDR3 runs to 13 residues. V lost 4 bases and J lost 6, with 10 bases in between. Germline V gives CDR1 ENHRY, CDR2 SYGVKD. This TCR derives from a human donor in good health (CMV status not recorded). Some clones in this sample may be carry-over from other donors' samples. Material: cultured PBMCs, obtained from culture after CMV antigen stimulation. The chain has TRBV10-3 and TRBJ1-5; D remains ambiguous. CDR3 DNA sequence: TGTGCCATCAGTGCTTCTGCTGGTCAGCCCCAGCATTTT. It is translated as CAISASAGQPQHF.